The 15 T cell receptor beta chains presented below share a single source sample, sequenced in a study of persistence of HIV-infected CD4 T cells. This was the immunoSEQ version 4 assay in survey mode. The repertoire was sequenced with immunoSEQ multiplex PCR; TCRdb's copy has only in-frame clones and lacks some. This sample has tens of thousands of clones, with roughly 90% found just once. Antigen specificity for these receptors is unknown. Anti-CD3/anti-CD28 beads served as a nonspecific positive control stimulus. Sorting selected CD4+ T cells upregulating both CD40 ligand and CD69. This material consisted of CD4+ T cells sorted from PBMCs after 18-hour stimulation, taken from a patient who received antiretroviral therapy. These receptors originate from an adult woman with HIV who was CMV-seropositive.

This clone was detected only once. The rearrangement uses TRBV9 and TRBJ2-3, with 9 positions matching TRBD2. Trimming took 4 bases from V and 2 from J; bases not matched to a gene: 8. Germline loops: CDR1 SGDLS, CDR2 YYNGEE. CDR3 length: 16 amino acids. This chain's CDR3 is CASSPLAGADTDTQYF. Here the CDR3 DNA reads TGTGCCAGCAGCCCGTTAGCGGGGGCCGACACAGATACGCAGTATTTT.

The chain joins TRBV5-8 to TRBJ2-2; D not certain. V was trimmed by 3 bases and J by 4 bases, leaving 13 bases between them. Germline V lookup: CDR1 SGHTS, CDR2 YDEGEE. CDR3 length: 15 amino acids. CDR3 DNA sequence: TGTGCCAGCAGCTCTCGGAAGAGGCCCACCGGGGAGCTGTTTTTT. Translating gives CASSSRKRPTGELFF.

CDR3 nucleotides: TGCGCCAGCAGCTCCGGACAGGGGCCGAACACTGAAGCTTTCTTT. This encodes CASSSGQGPNTEAFF. The chain couples TRBV5-1 to TRBJ1-1; 9 nucleotides line up with TRBD1. This CDR3 comprises 15 residues. Germline V gene data show CDR1 as SGHRS and CDR2 as YFSETQ. Trimming cost V 3 bases and J 1 base; bases outside gene matches: 4.

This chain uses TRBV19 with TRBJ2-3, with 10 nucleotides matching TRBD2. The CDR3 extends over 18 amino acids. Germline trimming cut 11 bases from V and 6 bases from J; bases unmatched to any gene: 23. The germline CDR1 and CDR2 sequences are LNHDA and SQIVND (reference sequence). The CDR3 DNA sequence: TGTGCCGCGAGGGATATCGCCGGAGCTAGCGGGGGCGTTGATACGCAGTATTTT. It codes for CAARDIAGASGGVDTQYF.

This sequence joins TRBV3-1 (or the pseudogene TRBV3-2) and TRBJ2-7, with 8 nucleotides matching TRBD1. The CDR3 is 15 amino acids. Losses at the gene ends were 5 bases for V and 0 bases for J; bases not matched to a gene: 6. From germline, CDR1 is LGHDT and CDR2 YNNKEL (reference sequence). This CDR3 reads CASSGQGSDSYEQYF. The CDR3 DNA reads TGTGCCAGCAGCGGACAGGGCTCCGACTCCTACGAGCAGTACTTC.

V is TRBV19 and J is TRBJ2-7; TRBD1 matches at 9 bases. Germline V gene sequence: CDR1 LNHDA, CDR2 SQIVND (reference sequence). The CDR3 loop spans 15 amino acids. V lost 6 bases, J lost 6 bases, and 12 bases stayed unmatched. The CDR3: CASSSPGTGKREQYF. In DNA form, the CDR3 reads TGTGCCAGTAGCTCGCCGGGGACAGGGAAACGCGAGCAGTACTTC.

CDR3 amino acids: CASSQQGLTNEKLFF. CDR3 sequence (DNA): TGTGCCAGCAGCCAACAGGGTTTAACTAATGAAAAACTGTTTTTT. V gene TRBV5-4 combines with J gene TRBJ1-4; D might be TRBD1 (6 bases). Trimming left V 4 bases short and J 1 base short, with 11 bases between. Germline V gene sequence: CDR1 SGHNT, CDR2 YYREEE (reference sequence). This CDR3 is built from 15 residues. Variable domain in full (rest from reference TRBV5-4 and TRBJ1-4): ETGVTQSPTHLIKTRGQQVTLRCSSQSGHNTVSWYQQALGQGPQFIFQYYREEENGRGNFPPRFSGLQFPNYSSELNVNALELDDSALYLCASSQQGLTNEKLFFGSGTQLSVL.

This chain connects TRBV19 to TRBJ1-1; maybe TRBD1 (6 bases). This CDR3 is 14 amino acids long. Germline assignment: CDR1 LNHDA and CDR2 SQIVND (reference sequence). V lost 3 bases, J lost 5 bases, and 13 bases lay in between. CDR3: CASSIGGKRTEAFF. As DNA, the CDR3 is TGTGCCAGTAGTATTGGGGGCAAACGAACTGAAGCTTTCTTT. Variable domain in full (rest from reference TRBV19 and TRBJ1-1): DGGITQSPKYLFRKEGQNVTLSCEQNLNHDAMYWYRQDPGQGLRLIYYSQIVNDFQKGDIAEGYSVSREKKESFPLTVTSAQKNPTAFYLCASSIGGKRTEAFFGQGTRLTVV.

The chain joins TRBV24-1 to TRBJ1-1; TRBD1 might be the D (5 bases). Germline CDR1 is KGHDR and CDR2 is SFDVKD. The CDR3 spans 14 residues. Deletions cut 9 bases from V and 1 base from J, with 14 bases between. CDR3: CATSRGSQNTEAFF. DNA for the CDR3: TGTGCCACCTCCCGGGGGTCCCAGAACACTGAAGCTTTCTTT.

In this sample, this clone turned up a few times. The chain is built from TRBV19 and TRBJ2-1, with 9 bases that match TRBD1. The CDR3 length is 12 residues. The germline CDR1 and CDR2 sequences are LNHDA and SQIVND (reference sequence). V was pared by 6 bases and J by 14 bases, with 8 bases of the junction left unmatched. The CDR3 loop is CASSNRDREEFF. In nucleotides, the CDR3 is TGTGCCAGTAGCAACCGGGACAGGGAGGAGTTCTTC.

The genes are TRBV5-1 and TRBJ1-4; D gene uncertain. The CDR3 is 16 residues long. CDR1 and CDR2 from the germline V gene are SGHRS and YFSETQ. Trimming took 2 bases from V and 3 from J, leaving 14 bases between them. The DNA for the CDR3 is TGCGCCAGCAGCTTAAATGTAGTGTCATCTAATGAAAAACTGTTTTTT. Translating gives CASSLNVVSSNEKLFF.

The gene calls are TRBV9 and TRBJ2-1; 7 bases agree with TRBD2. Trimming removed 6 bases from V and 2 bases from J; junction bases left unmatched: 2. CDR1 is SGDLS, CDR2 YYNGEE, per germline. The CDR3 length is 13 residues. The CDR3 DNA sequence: TGTGCCAGCAACGGGGGGACCTACAATGAGCAGTTCTTC. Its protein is CASNGGTYNEQFF.

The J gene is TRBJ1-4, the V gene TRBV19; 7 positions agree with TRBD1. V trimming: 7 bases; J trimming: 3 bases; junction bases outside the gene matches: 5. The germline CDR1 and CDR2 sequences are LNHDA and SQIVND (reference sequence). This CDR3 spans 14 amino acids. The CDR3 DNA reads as TGTGCCAGTAAGACAGGGCGCGCTAATGAAAAACTGTTTTTT. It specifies CASKTGRANEKLFF. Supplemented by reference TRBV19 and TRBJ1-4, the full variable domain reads DGGITQSPKYLFRKEGQNVTLSCEQNLNHDAMYWYRQDPGQGLRLIYYSQIVNDFQKGDIAEGYSVSREKKESFPLTVTSAQKNPTAFYLCASKTGRANEKLFFGSGTQLSVL.

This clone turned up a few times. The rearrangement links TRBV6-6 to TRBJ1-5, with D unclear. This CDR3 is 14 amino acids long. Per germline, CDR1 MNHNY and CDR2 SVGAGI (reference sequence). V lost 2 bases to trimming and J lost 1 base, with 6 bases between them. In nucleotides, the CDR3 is TGTGCCAGCAGTTACAGAGACAGCAATCAGCCCCAGCATTTT. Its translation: CASSYRDSNQPQHF.

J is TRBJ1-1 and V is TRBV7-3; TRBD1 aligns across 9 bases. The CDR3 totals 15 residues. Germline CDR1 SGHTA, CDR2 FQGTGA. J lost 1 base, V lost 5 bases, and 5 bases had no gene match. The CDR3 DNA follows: TGTGCCAGCAGCATGACGGGACAGGGGAACACTGAAGCTTTCTTT. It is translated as CASSMTGQGNTEAFF.